This T cell receptor (beta chain) was obtained from a study of cytomegalovirus exposure and HLA in healthy donors. This clone turned up a few times. The antigen remains unidentified. V lost 3 bases, J lost 0 bases, and 9 bases lay in between. CDR3 length: 15 amino acids. CDR1 is KGHSH and CDR2 is LQKENI in the germline V gene. Study results and limitations: Across donors, presence/absence analyses took sequencing depth to be roughly uniform. It was reported in a later analysis that an Asian-associated ancestry cluster showed fewer N-insertions than the 666-donor mean.

Primers for the PCR totalled 60 Vbeta and 13 Jbeta. Produced via immunoSEQ multiplex PCR; TCRdb's table is partial and in-frame only. Counted here are more than 150,000 clones, more than 65% occurring once; the ten biggest clones make up 2% to 2.5%. Source material: PBMCs. The chain joins TRBV18 to TRBJ1-3; unclear D gene. This sequence was found in a woman aged 30 to 39 in good health and CMV-seropositive. The CDR3 coding sequence is TGTGCCAGCTCACCGCCTCAGTACTCTGGAAACACCATATATTTT. It is translated as CASSPPQYSGNTIYF.